Given below is one T cell receptor beta chain in context. Its antigen is unidentified. The data belong to a study of cytomegalovirus exposure and HLA in healthy donors. Study results and limitations: Both high specificity and high sensitivity reportedly marked the classifier's diagnosis of cytomegalovirus status. The listing of 160 or so TCR beta chains classed them as cytomegalovirus-associated.

Deletions cut 4 bases from V and 2 bases from J, with 8 bases between. Germline CDR1 reads SGHAT; CDR2 reads FQNNGV. The CDR3 is 13 residues long. In the PCR, 60 Vbeta and 13 Jbeta primers were used. Sequencing was performed with immunoSEQ multiplex PCR; in TCRdb, only in-frame clones are kept and a portion is missing. This sample has 60,000 or so clones, with over 75% found just once. Sequencing was done on a sample of PBMCs. The TCR comes from a female donor in good health and CMV-seronegative. The V call is TRBV11-2, the J call TRBJ2-5; unclear D gene. CDR3 nucleotide sequence: TGTGCCAGCAGCTGGCAGGTGCAAGAGACCCAGTACTTC. The encoded protein is CASSWQVQETQYF.